The T cell receptor (beta chain) described here comes from a study of blood T cell repertoires in COVID-19. On the study more broadly: Sample material is recorded as cDNA or gDNA derived from T cells, B-cell-depleted T cells, or PBMCs.

Original analysis: Amplification with reference gene primers provided the estimates of nucleated cell counts. Profiled with immunoSEQ multiplex PCR; TCRdb holds only in-frame clones, not every one. D and trimming come from the DNA, and the V and J calls and clone size come from that table. Of about 82,000 clones detected, about 78% appear once; the ten largest clones hold roughly a third. This clone was counted between two and nine times. The CDR3 extends over 14 amino acids. Trimming pared 6 bases from V and 2 bases from J, leaving 15 bases between. Germline V lookup: CDR1 SQVTM, CDR2 ANQGSEA. Patients in Seattle were enrolled during active infection, then followed longitudinally.

The material sequenced was peripheral blood. The receptor comes from a man aged 60 to 69 with COVID-19, enrolled during active disease. This rearrangement joins TRBV29-1 to TRBJ2-3; D is unclear. The CDR3 DNA reads as TGCAGCGTGGGTCCTTTGGCGGACACAGATACGCAGTATTTT. It is translated as CSVGPLADTDTQYF.